This T cell receptor (beta chain) derives from a study of neoadjuvant nivolumab and ipilimumab in lung cancer. Germline-derived CDR1 and CDR2 are GTSNPN and SVGIG (reference sequence). Trimming left V 7 bases short and J 11 bases short, with 23 bases between. CDR3 size: 13 residues. The assay was immunoSEQ multiplex PCR, and TCRdb's table has in-frame clones only and misses some. The table lists tens of thousands of clones, roughly four fifths of them singletons. The input for sequencing was tumor tissue, taken after neoadjuvant nivolumab, alone or with ipilimumab, at or shortly before surgery. This TCR derives from an adult with non-small cell lung cancer. The chain employs TRBV30 and TRBJ1-1; tentatively, D is TRBD1 (5 bases). The DNA for the CDR3 is TGTGCCTACGAGCTCCCGGGACGAACAACCGCTTTCTTT. Protein sequence: CAYELPGRTTAFF.